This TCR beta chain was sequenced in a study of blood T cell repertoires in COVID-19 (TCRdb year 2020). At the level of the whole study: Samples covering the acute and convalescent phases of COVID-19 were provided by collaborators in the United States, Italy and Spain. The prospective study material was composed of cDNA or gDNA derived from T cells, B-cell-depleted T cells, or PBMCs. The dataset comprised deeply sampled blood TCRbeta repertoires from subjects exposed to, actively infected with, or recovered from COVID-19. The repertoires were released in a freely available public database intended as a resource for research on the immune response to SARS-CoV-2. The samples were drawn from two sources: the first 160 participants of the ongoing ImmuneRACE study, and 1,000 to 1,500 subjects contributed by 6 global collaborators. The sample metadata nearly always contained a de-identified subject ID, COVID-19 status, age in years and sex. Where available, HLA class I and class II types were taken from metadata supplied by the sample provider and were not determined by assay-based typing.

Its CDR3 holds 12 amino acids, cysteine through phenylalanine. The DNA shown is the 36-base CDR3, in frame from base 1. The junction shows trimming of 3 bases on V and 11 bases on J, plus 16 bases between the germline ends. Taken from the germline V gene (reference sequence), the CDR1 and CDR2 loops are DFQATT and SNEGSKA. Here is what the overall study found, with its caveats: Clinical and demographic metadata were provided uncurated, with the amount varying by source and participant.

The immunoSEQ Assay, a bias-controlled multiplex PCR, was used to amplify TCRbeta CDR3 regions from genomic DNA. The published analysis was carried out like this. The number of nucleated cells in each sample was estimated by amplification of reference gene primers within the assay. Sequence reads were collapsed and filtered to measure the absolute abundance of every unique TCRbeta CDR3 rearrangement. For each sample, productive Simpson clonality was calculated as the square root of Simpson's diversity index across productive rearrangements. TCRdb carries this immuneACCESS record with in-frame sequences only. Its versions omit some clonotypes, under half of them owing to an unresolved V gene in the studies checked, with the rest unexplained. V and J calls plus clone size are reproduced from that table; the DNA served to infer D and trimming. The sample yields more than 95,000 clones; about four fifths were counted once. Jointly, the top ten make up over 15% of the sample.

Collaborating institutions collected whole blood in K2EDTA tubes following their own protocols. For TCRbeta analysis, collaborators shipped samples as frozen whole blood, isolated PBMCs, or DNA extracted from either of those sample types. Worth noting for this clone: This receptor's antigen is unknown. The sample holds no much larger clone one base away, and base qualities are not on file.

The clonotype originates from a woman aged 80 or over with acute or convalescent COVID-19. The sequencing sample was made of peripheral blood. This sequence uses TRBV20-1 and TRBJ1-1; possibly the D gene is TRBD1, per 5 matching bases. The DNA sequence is TGCAGTGCTAGTGAGGACACCCTTCTGGCTTTCTTT. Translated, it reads CSASEDTLLAFF.